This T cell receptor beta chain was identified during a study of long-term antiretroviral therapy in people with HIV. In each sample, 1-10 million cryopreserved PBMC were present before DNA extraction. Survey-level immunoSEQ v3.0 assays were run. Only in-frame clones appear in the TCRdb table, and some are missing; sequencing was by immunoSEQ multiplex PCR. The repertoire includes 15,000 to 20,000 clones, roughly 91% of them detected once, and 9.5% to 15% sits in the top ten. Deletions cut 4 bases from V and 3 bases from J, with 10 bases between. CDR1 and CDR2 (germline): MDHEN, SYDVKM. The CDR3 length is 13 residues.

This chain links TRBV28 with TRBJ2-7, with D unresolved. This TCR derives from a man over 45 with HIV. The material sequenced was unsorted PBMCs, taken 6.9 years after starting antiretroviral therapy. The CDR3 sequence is CASSSPLGYEQYF. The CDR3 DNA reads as TGTGCCAGCAGTTCCCCTTTGGGCTACGAGCAGTACTTC.